This entry lists 20 T cell receptor beta chains sequenced from one sample in a study of T cells after yellow fever vaccination. One entry per CDR3 protein, called by TCRdb with MiXCR from the 5' RACE reads. This sample has under 600,000 distinct CDR3 sequences, with about 14% found just once. Sequenced here: PBMCs, sampled on the day of the yellow fever booster vaccination. Every receptor here comes from a young man who received the YFV17D yellow fever vaccine.

The chain is built from TRBV21-1 and TRBJ1-1. TRBV21-1 is deemed a pseudogene. The CDR3 is 14 residues long. The CDR3 reads CASSPWEVNTEAFF. CDR3 nucleotide sequence: TGTGCCAGCAGCCCCTGGGAGGTGAACACTGAAGCTTTCTTT.

This chain joins TRBV15 and TRBJ2-3, with TRBD2 matching 13 bases. The J segment lost 0 bases and the V segment lost 4 bases, leaving 10 bases of the junction unmatched. Germline values: CDR1 LNHNV, CDR2 YYDKDF (reference sequence). There are 19 residues in the CDR3. DNA of the CDR3: TGTGCCACCAGCATTACTAGCGGGAGGGCAGAAGTAAGCACAGATACGCAGTATTTT. Its protein product is CATSITSGRAEVSTDTQYF.

This rearrangement joins TRBV20-1 to TRBJ2-7; D possibly corresponds to TRBD2 (5 bases). The germline V and J ends were trimmed by 3 bases and 0 bases, with 12 bases remaining between them. The length of the CDR3 is 14 residues. CDR1 and CDR2 from the germline V gene are DFQATT and SNEGSKA (reference sequence). The CDR3 nucleotides are TGCAGTGCTAGGGAGGCGGGCAGCTCCTACGAGCAGTACTTC. Translated, it gives CSAREAGSSYEQYF.

This clonotype has just a few counts. The chain combines TRBV7-9 with TRBJ1-2; D not resolved. CDR1 is SEHNR, CDR2 FQNEAQ, per germline (reference sequence). The CDR3 has 15 amino acids. Trimming removed 5 bases at V and 4 bases at J, with 17 bases between. CDR3 sequence (DNA): TGTGCCAGCAGCCCTCGGTCAGGACTACTCTATGGCTACACCTTC. It is translated as CASSPRSGLLYGYTF.

This clonotype was detected only once. The rearrangement joins TRBV29-1 to TRBJ2-7, with D tentatively TRBD1 or TRBD2 (5 bases each). The length of the CDR3 is 12 residues. Trimming removed 6 bases from V and 4 bases from J, with 13 bases in between. Germline values: CDR1 SQVTM, CDR2 ANQGSEA. The chain's CDR3 is CSVAGTEYEQYF. The CDR3 nucleotides are TGCAGCGTAGCCGGGACCGAGTACGAGCAGTACTTC.

This chain's CDR3 is CSARLGTGIPNEQFF. The CDR3 bases are TGCAGTGCTAGGCTCGGGACAGGGATTCCCAATGAGCAGTTCTTC. The chain carries TRBV20-1 and TRBJ2-1, with 9 bases lining up with TRBD1. In germline, CDR1 is DFQATT, CDR2 SNEGSKA (reference sequence). There are 15 residues in the CDR3. With 3 bases clipped from V and 6 bases from J, the junction kept 9 bases outside the gene matches.

This clonotype was counted between two and nine times. The chain links TRBV4-3 to TRBJ2-1; D is possibly TRBD2 (5 bases). The CDR3 has 13 amino acids. Between the trimmed V and J ends, which lost 8 bases and 11 bases, there was a span of 19 bases. Germline CDR1 and CDR2: LGHNA and YSLEER. For the CDR3, the DNA is TGCGCCAGCCGGGATTCCCCGAGGAGTAAGCAGTTCTTC. Residues: CASRDSPRSKQFF.

This clonotype was picked up a small number of times. The CDR3: CASSLEGWGETQYF. In nucleotides, the CDR3 is TGTGCCAGCAGCTTAGAAGGGTGGGGAGAGACCCAGTACTTC. The J gene is TRBJ2-5, the V gene TRBV7-8; D is uncertain. Trimming pared 1 base from V and 4 bases from J, leaving 10 bases between. This CDR3 has 14 amino acids. From germline, CDR1 is SGHVS and CDR2 FQNEAQ. Supplemented by reference TRBV7-8 and TRBJ2-5, the full variable domain reads GAGVSQSPRYKVAKRGQDVALRCDPISGHVSLFWYQQALGQGPEFLTYFQNEAQLDKSGLPSDRFFAERPEGSVSTLKIQRTQQEDSAVYLCASSLEGWGETQYFGPGTRLLVL.

This clonotype has a handful of counts. V gene TRBV3-1 combines with J gene TRBJ2-7, with D unresolved. This CDR3 region has 13 residues. Germline V gives CDR1 LGHDT, CDR2 YNNKEL (reference sequence). Trimming removed 3 bases from V and 2 bases from J, with 8 bases in between. In DNA form, the CDR3 reads TGTGCCAGCAGCCAGCCCGGTCCCTACGAGCAGTACTTC. As protein: CASSQPGPYEQYF.

CDR3 residues: CASKKGQFYGYTF. CDR3 bases: TGTGCCAGCAAGAAGGGACAGTTCTATGGCTACACCTTC. V usage is TRBV6-2 or TRBV6-3 and J usage is TRBJ1-2, with 7 bases that match TRBD1. Losses at the gene ends were 7 bases for V and 4 bases for J; bases not matched to a gene: 6. This CDR3 spans 13 amino acids. Looked up from germline, CDR1 is MNHEY and CDR2 is SVGEGT.

The rearrangement joins TRBV29-1 to TRBJ2-1; TRBD2 matches 10 bases. Germline-derived CDR1 and CDR2 are SQVTM and ANQGSEA. The CDR3 contains 16 residues. The J segment lost 4 bases and the V segment lost 0 bases, leaving 6 bases of the junction unmatched. This chain's CDR3 is CSVEDLRTSGYNEQFF. Written as DNA, the CDR3 is TGCAGCGTTGAAGATCTGAGGACTAGCGGATACAATGAGCAGTTCTTC.

CDR3 protein: CAWSDLGLAGRSFYEQYF. CDR3 sequence (DNA): TGTGCCTGGAGTGACCTCGGACTAGCGGGCCGCTCCTTCTACGAGCAGTACTTC. The gene calls are TRBV30 and TRBJ2-7; TRBD2 aligns across 11 bases. The CDR3 runs to 18 residues. The V gene's germline CDR1 is GTSNPN and CDR2 SVGIG (reference sequence). V trimming: 1 base; J trimming: 3 bases; junction bases outside the gene matches: 14.

In its sample, this clonotype was seen a few times. The chain combines TRBV28 with TRBJ2-3; D not resolved. In germline, CDR1 is MDHEN, CDR2 SYDVKM. This CDR3 is 13 amino acids long. Trimming left V 3 bases short and J 2 bases short, with 6 bases between. CDR3 in amino acids: CASSFRTTDTQYF. The DNA for the CDR3 is TGTGCCAGCAGTTTCCGTACCACAGATACGCAGTATTTT.

This clonotype was recorded a few times. This chain connects TRBV3-1 to TRBJ2-3; 7 nucleotides line up with TRBD2. CDR1 and CDR2 (germline): LGHDT, YNNKEL (reference sequence). V lost 2 bases and J lost 0; bases outside the gene matches: 8. The CDR3 sequence is 17 residues long. CDR3 bases: TGTGCCAGCAGCCAACAGCCTAGCGGCCCCAGCACAGATACGCAGTATTTT. Protein product: CASSQQPSGPSTDTQYF.

In its sample, this clonotype was seen many times. The chain has TRBV6-5 and TRBJ2-7, with no clear D. The CDR3 has 15 amino acids. The V gene's germline CDR1 is MNHEY and CDR2 SVGAGI. Trimming left V 0 bases short and J 2 bases short, with 11 bases between. The CDR3 loop reads CASSYSSASTYEQYF. The CDR3 region has the DNA TGTGCCAGCAGTTACTCGAGTGCCAGTACCTACGAGCAGTACTTC.

This rearrangement joins TRBV27 to TRBJ1-5; D unclear. From germline, CDR1 is MNHEY and CDR2 SMNVEV (reference sequence). Trimming removed 2 bases from V and 0 bases from J, with 5 bases in between. The CDR3 totals 14 residues. The CDR3 reads CASSLKDSNQPQHF. The DNA of the CDR3 is TGTGCCAGCAGTTTAAAGGATAGCAATCAGCCCCAGCATTTT.

V is TRBV19 and J is TRBJ2-3, with D possibly being TRBD1 (7 bases). The V end was cut by 7 bases, the J end by 4 bases, with 18 bases between. The CDR3 is 15 amino acids. CDR1 LNHDA and CDR2 SQIVND come from the germline V gene (reference sequence). In DNA, the CDR3 is TGTGCCAGTAATGGAGGGGGCGTCCTTGCAGATACGCAGTATTTT. This codes for CASNGGGVLADTQYF.

This clonotype was seen a handful of times. The V and J genes are TRBV5-1 and TRBJ2-1, with 11 bases lining up with TRBD2. The V gene's germline CDR1 is SGHRS and CDR2 YFSETQ. This CDR3 region has 16 residues. The V segment lost 5 bases and the J segment 6 bases; nucleotides outside the gene matches: 10. The DNA of the CDR3 is TGCGCCAGCAGTACCTCCGGGACTAGCGGTCTCAATGAGCAGTTCTTC. Its protein product is CASSTSGTSGLNEQFF.

The chain couples TRBV7-9 to TRBJ2-1; D unclear. Germline V gives CDR1 SEHNR, CDR2 FQNEAQ (reference sequence). Trimming removed 5 bases at V and 4 bases at J, with 15 bases between. The CDR3 has 15 amino acids. Here the CDR3 DNA reads TGTGCCAGCAGCCCCACTCTAGGGCCGTACAATGAGCAGTTCTTC. Protein product: CASSPTLGPYNEQFF.

This clonotype was detected a few times. The chain joins TRBV12-3 or TRBV12-4 to TRBJ1-5; D not resolved. Trimming took 3 bases from V and 0 from J, leaving 9 bases between them. The CDR3 runs to 15 residues. CDR3 residues: CASSFRTVSNQPQHF. The CDR3 coding sequence is TGTGCCAGCAGTTTTAGAACAGTTAGCAATCAGCCCCAGCATTTT.